The rows below give T cell receptor beta chains drawn from one sample of a study of blood T cell repertoires in COVID-19. The protocol was immunoSEQ multiplex PCR, while the TCRdb copy is restricted to in-frame clones and leaves out a portion. The table has roughly 210,000 clones, approximately 90% seen once; the top ten hold less than 2%. Material: peripheral blood. These receptors were taken from a man between 65 and 85 years old with acute or convalescent COVID-19. The CDR3 runs from the conserved cysteine through the conserved F or W. The order of the fields is J gene, V gene, clone size, D gene, CDR3 protein, CDR3 DNA. D genes are given only for firm matches. Only some rows state a clone size, as once, few, many or a class for expanded clones.

>TRBJ2-7|TRBV2|once|TRBD2
CASIIEAGPYEQYF
TGTGCCAGCATCATAGAAGCGGGGCCCTACGAGCAGTACTTC
>TRBJ1-2|TRBV5-5|.|TRBD1
CASSLAGQGNYGYTF
TGTGCCAGCAGCTTGGCGGGACAGGGGAACTATGGCTACACCTTC
>TRBJ1-2|TRBV7-8|.|.
CASREGLGYGYTF
TGTGCCAGCAGGGAGGGACTTGGATATGGCTACACCTTC
>TRBJ1-5|TRBV25-1|few|.
CASSGAGYQPQHF
TGTGCCAGCAGTGGGGCAGGGTATCAGCCCCAGCATTTT
>TRBJ2-1|TRBV10-3|.|TRBD1
CAISIRTGVDEQFF
TGTGCCATCAGTATCAGGACAGGGGTGGATGAGCAGTTCTTC
>TRBJ1-1|TRBV30|.|.
CAWSDRDTEAFF
TGTGCCTGGAGCGACAGAGACACTGAAGCTTTCTTT
>TRBJ2-1|TRBV29-1|.|TRBD1
CSVYPTGQYNEQFF
TGCAGCGTTTACCCGACAGGGCAGTACAATGAGCAGTTCTTC
>TRBJ2-7|TRBV5-1|.|TRBD1
CASGTEPYEQYF
TGCGCCAGCGGGACAGAGCCCTACGAGCAGTACTTC
>TRBJ2-1|TRBV28|few|TRBD2
CASSFQREDYNEQFF
TGTGCCAGCAGTTTTCAGCGGGAGGACTACAATGAGCAGTTCTTC
>TRBJ2-3|TRBV27|.|TRBD2
CASSQTSGWTTDTQYF
TGTGCCAGCAGTCAAACTAGCGGCTGGACCACAGATACGCAGTATTTT
>TRBJ1-5|TRBV5-5|.|.
CASSFFSNQPQHF
TGTGCCAGCAGCTTCTTCAGCAATCAGCCCCAGCATTTT
>TRBJ2-1|TRBV18|.|.
CASSPPSGGAPFSYNEQFF
TGTGCCAGCTCACCACCGAGCGGCGGGGCACCTTTCTCCTACAATGAGCAGTTCTTC